This T cell receptor beta chain was retrieved from a study of T cell changes during pregnancy in multiple sclerosis. This table comes from immunoSEQ multiplex PCR, and its TCRdb copy is limited to in-frame clones, with some not included. Here the sample spans under 70,000 clones, about nine tenths being singletons. The CDR3 totals 14 residues. The V gene's germline CDR1 is PRHDT and CDR2 FYEKMQ (reference sequence). V lost 5 bases and J lost 9; bases outside the gene matches: 9. Sequences were derived from peripheral blood, sampled in the third trimester of pregnancy. This clonotype was sampled from a female donor in good health, enrolled as a control in a pregnancy study. This chain connects TRBV13 to TRBJ2-1, with TRBD2 matching 8 bases. CDR3 loop: CASSGRGLEVEQFF. The CDR3 DNA sequence: TGTGCCAGCAGCGGGCGGGGACTAGAGGTTGAGCAGTTCTTC. The full variable domain, rest sourced from reference TRBV13 and TRBJ2-1, is AAGVIQSPRHLIKEKRETATLKCYPIPRHDTVYWYQQGPGQDPQFLISFYEKMQSDKGSIPDRFSAQQFSDYHSELNMSSLELGDSALYFCASSGRGLEVEQFFGPGTRLTVL.